This T cell receptor beta chain was recovered during a study of shared clonotypes between healthy human individuals. Study findings and constraints: Shared clonotypes across all four donors exceeded non-shared ones in generation probability. Some naive CD4 clonotypes, about 5.5%, turned up in common across a few donors.

Here immunoSEQ multiplex PCR was the method, and the copy in TCRdb shows in-frame clones only, minus some. The sample consists of 1.5 million to 1.9 million clones, around 98% of them appearing once. Comment on this clone: Its antigen remains unknown.

J gave up 4 bases and V 2 bases, and 6 bases lay outside the gene matches. Looked up from germline, CDR1 is MNHNS and CDR2 is SASEGT. CDR3 size: 17 residues. The TCR originated in a man aged 30 to 45 in good health. The specimen sequenced was naive CD4+ T cells sorted from blood. Stated subset: CD45RA+ positively selected. The rearrangement links TRBV6-1 to TRBJ2-5, with 14 bases identical to TRBD2. CDR3 in DNA: TGTGCCAGCAGTGAAACGGGACTAGCGGGAGTTTTAGAGACCCAGTACTTC. Protein: CASSETGLAGVLETQYF.